Presented here are 28 T cell receptor beta chains from one specimen sequenced in a study of brain T cells in children with intractable seizures. Time point of the sample: blood from clinic visit 5 months post-surgery; TSC patient then seizure free. This table comes from immunoSEQ multiplex PCR, and its TCRdb copy is limited to in-frame clones, with some not included. This table has 340,000 or so clones, nearly 95% appearing once. Sequences were derived from peripheral blood, sampled roughly 5 months after surgery. Receptors were obtained from a boy under two years old with tuberous sclerosis and intractable seizures.

This rearrangement joins TRBV7-8 to TRBJ2-3, with 11 bases identical to TRBD2. V shed 2 bases and J 2 bases; nucleotides not matched to a gene: 6. Germline CDR1 reads SGHVS; CDR2 reads FQNEAQ. The CDR3 is 17 amino acids. CDR3 residues: CASSLTPSGGFTDTQYF. The DNA of the CDR3 is TGTGCCAGCAGCTTAACCCCTAGCGGGGGGTTCACAGATACGCAGTATTTT.

This clone was observed a single time. The J gene is TRBJ2-7, the V gene TRBV29-1, with TRBD2 matching over 12 bases. The germline gives CDR1 SQVTM, CDR2 ANQGSEA. The CDR3 is 14 residues long. V dropped 5 bases and J dropped 6; count of bases not matched to a gene: 8. In DNA, the CDR3 is TGCAGCGTTTTAACTAGCGGGGGGACGACCGAGCAGTACTTC. Residues: CSVLTSGGTTEQYF.

The V gene is TRBV9, the J gene TRBJ1-3; D perhaps matches TRBD1 (5 bases). Germline V gene lookup returns CDR1 SGDLS and CDR2 YYNGEE. The V gene lost 6 bases and the J gene lost 0 bases, with 10 bases spanning the gap. CDR3 length: 14 amino acids. CDR3 nucleotides: TGTGCCAGCATGCGGGGCCCCTCTGGAAACACCATATATTTT. This sequence encodes CASMRGPSGNTIYF.

This chain joins TRBV4-1 and TRBJ2-3; TRBD2 matches 8 bases. Germline CDR1 MGHRA, CDR2 YSYEKL. The CDR3 is 14 residues long. The V gene end was trimmed by 3 bases and the J gene end by 3 bases; junction bases not matched to a gene: 2. The CDR3 DNA is TGCGCCAGCAGCCAGTTAGCGGGAACAGATACGCAGTATTTT. Translated, it gives CASSQLAGTDTQYF.

This clone was detected a few times. CDR3 sequence reads: CASSLTSSYEQYF. CDR3 bases: TGTGCCAGCAGCTTAACTAGCTCCTACGAGCAGTACTTC. The rearrangement links TRBV7-3 to TRBJ2-7, with D unresolved. CDR1 is SGHTA and CDR2 is FQGTGA in the germline V gene. This CDR3 has 13 residues. With 0 bases removed from V and 0 bases from J, the gap between germline ends came to 3 bases.

The chain uses TRBV7-6 and TRBJ2-7; the D is unclear. Germline CDR1 SGHVS, CDR2 FNYEAQ. V lost 3 bases to trimming and J lost 4 bases, with 7 bases between them. The CDR3 spans 12 residues. Written as DNA, the CDR3 is TGTGCCAGCAGCTTGAGTCCTTACGAGCAGTACTTC. It is translated as CASSLSPYEQYF.

V is TRBV7-6 and J is TRBJ1-1, with D tentatively TRBD1 (5 bases). V lost 5 bases and J lost 5, with 18 bases in between. CDR3 size: 15 residues. Germline V gene data show CDR1 as SGHVS and CDR2 as FNYEAQ. CDR3 sequence: CASSPQGSGKTEAFF. The CDR3 region has the DNA TGTGCCAGCAGCCCCCAGGGATCCGGGAAAACTGAAGCTTTCTTT.

The rearrangement uses TRBV4-2 and TRBJ2-2; D call uncertain. This CDR3 comprises 11 residues. Germline V CDR1 and CDR2: LGHNA, YNFKEQ. Trimming removed 5 bases at V and 2 bases at J, with 0 bases between. As DNA, the CDR3 is TGTGCCAGCAGCAACACCGGGGAGCTGTTTTTT. The encoded protein is CASSNTGELFF.

The J gene is TRBJ2-3, the V gene TRBV12-3 or TRBV12-4; D gene ambiguous. Trimming took 3 bases from V and 5 from J, leaving 6 bases between them. This CDR3 has 12 residues. CDR3 amino acids: CASSFELDTQYF. CDR3 bases: TGTGCCAGCAGTTTTGAGTTAGATACGCAGTATTTT.

V is TRBV9 and J is TRBJ2-3; D might be TRBD1 (6 bases). Germline V gene sequence: CDR1 SGDLS, CDR2 YYNGEE. The germline V and J ends were trimmed by 4 bases and 2 bases, with 14 bases remaining between them. The CDR3 extends over 15 amino acids. The CDR3 sequence is CASSPTGLLTDTQYF. The CDR3 coding sequence is TGTGCCAGCAGCCCGACAGGCCTCCTCACAGATACGCAGTATTTT.

This clone was counted at least ten times. The V and J genes are TRBV7-9 and TRBJ2-7; D is uncertain. The V end was cut by 4 bases, the J end by 2 bases, with 6 bases between. The germline gives CDR1 SEHNR, CDR2 FQNEAQ (reference sequence). The CDR3 has 12 amino acids. The CDR3 DNA is TGTGCCAGCAGCTCCCAGGCCTACGAGCAGTACTTC. The encoded protein is CASSSQAYEQYF. The full variable domain, with the rest looked up from reference TRBV7-9 and TRBJ2-7, is DTGVSQNPRHKITKRGQNVTFRCDPISEHNRLYWYRQTLGQGPEFLTYFQNEAQLEKSRLLSDRFSAERPKGSFSTLEIQRTEQGDSAMYLCASSSQAYEQYFGPGTRLTVT.

This rearrangement joins TRBV5-3 to TRBJ2-4; 7 bases map to TRBD1. TRBV5-3 is placed among ORFs of uncertain function. V shed 4 bases, J shed 1 base, and the junction held 8 bases outside the gene matches. The CDR3 runs to 16 residues. The CDR3 loop is CARSRLNRGAKNIQYF. The CDR3 nucleotides read TGTGCCAGAAGCCGATTAAACAGGGGCGCCAAAAACATTCAGTACTTC.

V is TRBV5-5 and J is TRBJ2-1; a possible D gene is TRBD2 (6 bases). Trimming stripped 0 bases from V and 3 bases from J, with 10 bases between. The CDR3 is made up of 15 amino acids. Germline V CDR1 and CDR2: SGHKS, YYEKEE (reference sequence). The CDR3 sequence is CASSLGIADYNEQFF. The DNA of the CDR3 is TGTGCCAGCAGCTTGGGGATAGCGGACTACAATGAGCAGTTCTTC.

The chain carries TRBV12-5 and TRBJ1-1; 11 bases fit TRBD1. Germline V gives CDR1 LGHNT, CDR2 FRNRAP. V lost 1 base and J lost 0; bases outside the gene matches: 7. The CDR3 loop spans 18 amino acids. CDR3 nucleotide sequence: TGTGCTAGTGGTTTGGACTCCGGGACAGGGGGGATGAACACTGAAGCTTTCTTT. Translated: CASGLDSGTGGMNTEAFF. Combining the CDR3 with reference TRBV12-5 and TRBJ1-1 gives the whole variable domain DARVTQTPRHKVTEMGQEVTMRCQPILGHNTVFWYRQTMMQGLELLAYFRNRAPLDDSGMPKDRFSAEMPDATLATLKIQPSEPRDSAVYFCASGLDSGTGGMNTEAFFGQGTRLTVV.

The chain combines TRBV6-5 with TRBJ1-1, with D possibly being TRBD1 (6 bases). V dropped 6 bases and J dropped 0 bases, with 11 bases sitting between them. The CDR3 length is 14 residues. Germline CDR1 and CDR2: MNHEY and SVGAGI. In DNA form, the CDR3 reads TGTGCCAGCAGCCCCGGACAGATGAACACTGAAGCTTTCTTT. Protein: CASSPGQMNTEAFF.

The chain employs TRBV10-2 and TRBJ2-7; D not resolved. The CDR3 runs to 14 residues. Germline assignment: CDR1 WSHSY and CDR2 SAAADI. V lost 2 bases and J lost 5, with 13 bases in between. This chain's CDR3 is CASSEGLVSNEQYF. As DNA, the CDR3 is TGCGCCAGCAGTGAGGGTCTAGTCAGCAACGAGCAGTACTTC.

The gene calls are TRBV5-1 and TRBJ2-7; TRBD1 matches at 7 bases. V shed 3 bases, J shed 2 bases, and the junction held 5 bases outside the gene matches. The germline CDR1 and CDR2 sequences are SGHRS and YFSETQ. The CDR3 extends over 14 amino acids. The CDR3 sequence is CASSSRDSAYEQYF. Written as DNA, the CDR3 is TGCGCCAGCAGCTCCCGGGACAGCGCCTACGAGCAGTACTTC.

The chain couples TRBV19 to TRBJ1-5, with TRBD1 as a possible D gene (5 bases). V was shortened by 0 bases and J by 9 bases, with 12 bases between the two germline ends. CDR3 size: 14 residues. CDR1 is LNHDA and CDR2 is SQIVND in the germline V gene (reference sequence). The chain's CDR3 is CASSIDGGGGPQHF. The CDR3 nucleotides read TGTGCCAGTAGTATAGATGGGGGGGGTGGGCCCCAGCATTTT.

The chain uses TRBV7-2 and TRBJ2-5; tentatively, D is TRBD1 or TRBD2 (5 bases each). V dropped 4 bases and J dropped 6 bases, with 15 bases sitting between them. This CDR3 contains 14 residues. The germline CDR1 and CDR2 sequences are SGHTA and FQGNSA. CDR3 nucleotide sequence: TGTGCCAGCAGCTATACGGGGCCGCTAAAGACCCAGTACTTC. It is translated as CASSYTGPLKTQYF. Drawing the rest from reference TRBV7-2 and TRBJ2-5, the complete variable domain is GAGVSQSPSNKVTEKGKDVELRCDPISGHTALYWYRQSLGQGLEFLIYFQGNSAPDKSGLPSDRFSAERTGGSVSTLTIQRTQQEDSAVYLCASSYTGPLKTQYFGPGTRLLVL.

The chain uses TRBV6-2 or TRBV6-3 and TRBJ2-4; TRBD1 might be the D (6 bases). The germline CDR1 and CDR2 sequences are MNHEY and SVGEGT. The CDR3 loop spans 15 amino acids. V was pared by 4 bases and J by 6 bases, with 16 bases between. The CDR3 region is CASSWTLGALNIQYF. CDR3 bases: TGTGCCAGCAGTTGGACCTTGGGGGCCTTAAACATTCAGTACTTC.

This CDR3 is CAWTPGTGYEQYF. Written as DNA, the CDR3 is TGTGCCTGGACCCCCGGGACAGGCTACGAGCAGTACTTC. V and J are TRBV30 and TRBJ2-7, with 8 nucleotides matching TRBD1. CDR3 length equals 13 residues. J gave up 3 bases and V 4 bases, and 5 bases lay outside the gene matches. Per germline, CDR1 GTSNPN and CDR2 SVGIG (reference sequence). Variable domain in full (rest from reference TRBV30 and TRBJ2-7): SQTIHQWPATLVQPVGSPLSLECTVEGTSNPNLYWYRQAAGRGLQLLFYSVGIGQISSEVPQNLSASRPQDRQFILSSKKLLLSDSGFYLCAWTPGTGYEQYFGPGTRLTVT.

The genes are TRBV5-6 and TRBJ2-1; D may be TRBD1 or TRBD2 (6 bases each). V lost 4 bases and J 4 bases, leaving 21 bases between the germline ends. This CDR3 region has 17 residues. CDR1 SGHDT and CDR2 YYEEEE come from the germline V gene. The CDR3 is CASSHRQAADYYNEQFF. The CDR3 nucleotides read TGTGCCAGCAGCCATCGACAGGCGGCGGACTATTACAATGAGCAGTTCTTC.

The CDR3 sequence is CATGPYNEQFF. The CDR3 bases are TGTGCCACCGGACCTTACAATGAGCAGTTCTTC. This sequence joins TRBV5-4 and TRBJ2-1; D is undetermined. The germline CDR1 and CDR2 sequences are SGHNT and YYREEE (reference sequence). V was trimmed by 9 bases and J by 4 bases, leaving 8 bases between them. The CDR3 loop spans 11 amino acids. Combining the CDR3 with reference TRBV5-4 and TRBJ2-1 gives the whole variable domain ETGVTQSPTHLIKTRGQQVTLRCSSQSGHNTVSWYQQALGQGPQFIFQYYREEENGRGNFPPRFSGLQFPNYSSELNVNALELDDSALYLCATGPYNEQFFGPGTRLTVL.

Here the CDR3 reads CASSPLSYEQYF. CDR3 bases: TGTGCCAGCTCACCCCTCTCCTACGAGCAGTACTTC. The rearrangement joins TRBV18 to TRBJ2-7; D is ambiguous. In germline, CDR1 is KGHSH, CDR2 LQKENI. Trimming took off 3 bases at V and 0 bases at J, with 3 bases between the two ends. CDR3 length: 12 residues.

The V gene is TRBV25-1, the J gene TRBJ1-6; possibly TRBD1 for D (5 bases). Trimming shortened V by 2 bases and J by 0 bases, and 11 bases separated the two germline ends. The CDR3 loop spans 17 amino acids. Germline V gives CDR1 MGHDK, CDR2 SYGVNS. The CDR3 sequence is CASSETDSYSYNSPLHF. CDR3 DNA sequence: TGTGCCAGCAGTGAAACTGACAGCTACTCCTATAATTCACCCCTCCACTTT. Drawing the rest from reference TRBV25-1 and TRBJ1-6, the complete variable domain is EADIYQTPRYLVIGTGKKITLECSQTMGHDKMYWYQQDPGMELHLIHYSYGVNSTEKGDLSSESTVSRIRTEHFPLTLESARPSHTSQYLCASSETDSYSYNSPLHFGNGTRLTVT.

This chain joins TRBV3-1 (or the pseudogene TRBV3-2) and TRBJ2-6; 7 nucleotides align to TRBD1. Per germline, CDR1 LGHDT and CDR2 YNNKEL (reference sequence). The CDR3 has 18 residues. V lost 5 bases, J lost 3 bases, and 13 bases stayed unmatched. CDR3 protein: CASSKASIGQDGANVLTF. The CDR3 region has the DNA TGTGCCAGCAGCAAAGCCTCAATCGGACAGGATGGGGCCAACGTCCTGACTTTC.

The chain links TRBV7-9 to TRBJ2-2; TRBD2 matches 13 bases. The germline V gene has CDR1 SEHNR and CDR2 FQNEAQ (reference sequence). The V gene end was trimmed by 5 bases and the J gene end by 8 bases; junction bases not matched to a gene: 5. The CDR3 extends over 15 amino acids. CDR3 DNA sequence: TGTGCCAGCAGCGTACTAGCGGGAGGGGCTGGGGAGCTGTTTTTT. Translation gives CASSVLAGGAGELFF.

The genes are TRBV7-9 and TRBJ2-5; the match to TRBD2 covers 9 bases. V shed 5 bases and J 0 bases; nucleotides not matched to a gene: 16. Germline-derived CDR1 and CDR2 are SEHNR and FQNEAQ (reference sequence). The CDR3 contains 19 residues. CDR3 protein: CASSPRTRGGARYQETQYF. CDR3 DNA sequence: TGTGCCAGCAGCCCACGCACTCGCGGGGGGGCCCGGTACCAAGAGACCCAGTACTTC.